Below are 32 T cell receptor beta chains sequenced from a single sample in a study of technical replicates of blood from several donors. Sequenced by immunoSEQ multiplex PCR; TCRdb stores in-frame clones only, minus some. The table includes approximately 82,000 clones, about 90% detected once. Sequenced: T cells isolated from PBMCs. The receptor source for this set is a human donor in good health.

This clone was detected only a few times. The V gene is TRBV7-9, the J gene TRBJ2-7; 8 bases agree with TRBD1. The CDR3 loop spans 13 amino acids. The V and J ends lost 5 bases and 4 bases, in that order; junction bases with no gene match: 4. Germline V gene sequence: CDR1 SEHNR, CDR2 FQNEAQ (reference sequence). As DNA, the CDR3 is TGTGCCAGCAGCCAACAGGGGGAGTACGAGCAGTACTTC. Translating it yields CASSQQGEYEQYF. The full variable domain, with the rest looked up from reference TRBV7-9 and TRBJ2-7, is DTGVSQNPRHKITKRGQNVTFRCDPISEHNRLYWYRQTLGQGPEFLTYFQNEAQLEKSRLLSDRFSAERPKGSFSTLEIQRTEQGDSAMYLCASSQQGEYEQYFGPGTRLTVT.

This rearrangement joins TRBV4-1 to TRBJ2-7; TRBD2 matches at 7 bases. Germline CDR1 MGHRA, CDR2 YSYEKL. J gave up 5 bases and V 4 bases, and 14 bases lay outside the gene matches. This CDR3 is 16 amino acids long. The CDR3 bases are TGCGCCAGCAGCCCCCGATCTTGGGAGGGCGGTAACGAGCAGTACTTC. It yields the protein CASSPRSWEGGNEQYF.

The chain employs TRBV29-1 and TRBJ1-5; a weak D match, TRBD1 (6 bases). Trimming took 4 bases from V and 2 from J, leaving 9 bases between them. From germline, CDR1 is SQVTM and CDR2 ANQGSEA. The CDR3 runs 13 residues. In nucleotides, the CDR3 is TGCAGCGTTGGGGGGCATGGCAATCAGCCCCAGCATTTT. It codes for CSVGGHGNQPQHF.

Concerning this clone itself: One end of the junction varies from germline; a read error may be responsible. This chain connects TRBV7-9 to TRBJ2-5, with TRBD2 as a possible D gene (5 bases). The CDR3 runs to 12 residues. Germline-derived CDR1 and CDR2 are SEHNR and FQNEAQ (reference sequence). CDR3 loop: CASTPPGEYRNF. CDR3 coding DNA: TGTGCCAGCACCCCACCCGGGGAGTATCGTAACTTC.

The J gene is TRBJ1-1, the V gene TRBV6-5, with no clear D. The CDR3 consists of 15 residues. V dropped 0 bases and J dropped 1 base, with 9 bases sitting between them. From germline, CDR1 is MNHEY and CDR2 SVGAGI. CDR3 nucleotide sequence: TGTGCCAGCAGTTACTCGGGCATGACGAACACTGAAGCTTTCTTT. Translation: CASSYSGMTNTEAFF.

CDR3 DNA sequence: TGTGCCAGCTCACCATCAGCGGGGAGCTACGAGCAGTACTTC. Translating gives CASSPSAGSYEQYF. The chain has TRBV18 and TRBJ2-7; 7 bases are a match to TRBD2. Trimming at V came to 2 bases and at J to 3 bases, leaving 4 bases not matched to a gene. The CDR3 has 14 amino acids. CDR1 is KGHSH and CDR2 is LQKENI in the germline V gene.

The chain couples TRBV10-3 to TRBJ1-2; the D is unclear. This CDR3 region has 14 residues. The ends were cut back, 5 bases at V and 6 bases at J, with 16 bases in the middle. The germline gives CDR1 ENHRY, CDR2 SYGVKD. The CDR3 is CAISSRAQEDGYTF. For the CDR3, the DNA is TGTGCCATCAGTTCTAGGGCGCAGGAGGATGGCTACACCTTC.

This chain uses TRBV30 with TRBJ1-6, with unresolved D. This CDR3 comprises 14 residues. Trimming took 5 bases from V and 4 from J, leaving 12 bases between them. CDR1 is GTSNPN, CDR2 SVGIG, per germline (reference sequence). CDR3 region: CAWAGNTYNSPLHF. The CDR3 bases are TGTGCCTGGGCGGGAAACACTTATAATTCACCCCTCCACTTT. The full variable domain, its missing parts supplied by reference TRBV30 and TRBJ1-6, is SQTIHQWPATLVQPVGSPLSLECTVEGTSNPNLYWYRQAAGRGLQLLFYSVGIGQISSEVPQNLSASRPQDRQFILSSKKLLLSDSGFYLCAWAGNTYNSPLHFGNGTRLTVT.

This chain connects TRBV27 to TRBJ2-7; 8 bases align to TRBD1. Germline CDR1 is MNHEY and CDR2 is SMNVEV (reference sequence). The CDR3 runs to 16 residues. Trimming removed 11 bases from V and 6 bases from J; junction bases left unmatched: 21. The DNA for the CDR3 is TGTGCCGCAAGACCAGGGGGCTCTTCACCTTCTGGCGAGCAGTACTTC. Protein product: CAARPGGSSPSGEQYF.

The V gene is TRBV28, the J gene TRBJ2-3; D is uncertain. Trimming stripped 2 bases from V and 2 bases from J, with 14 bases between. Germline CDR1 is MDHEN and CDR2 is SYDVKM. The CDR3 length is 16 residues. DNA of the CDR3: TGTGCCAGCAGTTTACGAAGCTATTCGCCCACAGATACGCAGTATTTT. Translated, it gives CASSLRSYSPTDTQYF. Looking up the rest from reference TRBV28 and TRBJ2-3 gives the full variable domain: DVKVTQSSRYLVKRTGEKVFLECVQDMDHENMFWYRQDPGLGLRLIYFSYDVKMKEKGDIPEGYSVSREKKERFSLILESASTNQTSMYLCASSLRSYSPTDTQYFGPGTRLTVL.

This sequence joins TRBV7-9 and TRBJ2-3; D might be TRBD2 (5 bases). The CDR3 extends over 15 amino acids. V lost 2 bases to trimming and J lost 2 bases, with 11 bases between them. Germline V CDR1 and CDR2: SEHNR, FQNEAQ (reference sequence). Written as DNA, the CDR3 is TGTGCCAGCAGCTTACAGGACTTTTACACAGATACGCAGTATTTT. Its translation: CASSLQDFYTDTQYF.

This rearrangement joins TRBV7-9 to TRBJ1-1; the D is unclear. Germline loops: CDR1 SEHNR, CDR2 FQNEAQ (reference sequence). The CDR3 contains 13 residues. Trimming stripped 1 base from V and 4 bases from J, with 7 bases between. The CDR3 loop reads CASSLGTGTEAFF. In DNA form, the CDR3 reads TGTGCCAGCAGCTTAGGCACGGGCACTGAAGCTTTCTTT. The full variable domain, completed using reference TRBV7-9 and TRBJ1-1, is DTGVSQNPRHKITKRGQNVTFRCDPISEHNRLYWYRQTLGQGPEFLTYFQNEAQLEKSRLLSDRFSAERPKGSFSTLEIQRTEQGDSAMYLCASSLGTGTEAFFGQGTRLTVV.

V and J are TRBV6-1 and TRBJ2-3; 9 bases map to TRBD2. Germline V gives CDR1 MNHNS, CDR2 SASEGT. The V gene end was trimmed by 8 bases and the J gene end by 3 bases; junction bases not matched to a gene: 3. The CDR3 totals 13 residues. DNA of the CDR3: TGTGCCAGCCACAGCGGGGGGACAGATACGCAGTATTTT. Protein product: CASHSGGTDTQYF.

This chain connects TRBV2 to TRBJ1-2; D perhaps matches TRBD1 (6 bases). Trimming removed 4 bases from V and 4 bases from J, with 13 bases in between. The CDR3 runs 14 residues. Germline CDR1 and CDR2: SNHLY and FYNNEI. The CDR3 DNA reads as TGTGCCAGCAGTGGACGACAGGCGGCCTATGGCTACACCTTC. Protein sequence: CASSGRQAAYGYTF.

In its sample, this clone was seen once. V and J are TRBV5-4 and TRBJ2-1, with 8 bases lining up with TRBD2. Trimming removed 6 bases from V and 1 base from J; junction bases left unmatched: 9. This CDR3 spans 16 amino acids. CDR1 SGHNT and CDR2 YYREEE come from the germline V gene (reference sequence). The CDR3 bases are TGTGCCAGCACCCGGTCTGGCGGGAGGTCCTACAATGAGCAGTTCTTC. It specifies CASTRSGGRSYNEQFF.

V usage is TRBV6-5 and J usage is TRBJ1-1, with TRBD1 matching 7 bases. Germline V gene lookup returns CDR1 MNHEY and CDR2 SVGAGI. The ends lost 5 bases at V and 3 bases at J; junction bases unmatched: 3. The CDR3 runs to 13 residues. This CDR3 reads CASSHGTDTEAFF. CDR3 sequence (DNA): TGTGCCAGCAGTCACGGGACAGACACTGAAGCTTTCTTT.

The chain couples TRBV5-4 to TRBJ2-7; possible D gene TRBD2, 6 bases. Per the germline V gene, CDR1 is SGHNT and CDR2 is YYREEE (reference sequence). The V gene lost 2 bases and the J gene lost 5 bases, with 14 bases spanning the gap. The CDR3 is 14 amino acids. This chain's CDR3 is CASSFGGGGDEQYF. CDR3 in DNA: TGTGCCAGCAGCTTTGGGGGAGGCGGCGACGAGCAGTACTTC.

This chain connects TRBV7-9 to TRBJ2-2; 13 bases agree with TRBD2. Germline-derived CDR1 and CDR2 are SEHNR and FQNEAQ (reference sequence). The CDR3 extends over 17 amino acids. The J segment lost 3 bases and the V segment lost 7 bases, leaving 8 bases of the junction unmatched. The CDR3 reads CASTPRLAGGYTGELFF. CDR3 coding DNA: TGTGCCAGCACCCCGCGACTAGCGGGGGGTTACACCGGGGAGCTGTTTTTT. Combining the CDR3 with reference TRBV7-9 and TRBJ2-2 gives the whole variable domain DTGVSQNPRHKITKRGQNVTFRCDPISEHNRLYWYRQTLGQGPEFLTYFQNEAQLEKSRLLSDRFSAERPKGSFSTLEIQRTEQGDSAMYLCASTPRLAGGYTGELFFGEGSRLTVL.

The rearrangement joins TRBV11-1 to TRBJ1-1; no firm D call. Between the trimmed V and J ends, which lost 4 bases and 0 bases, there was a span of 12 bases. The CDR3 sequence is 15 residues long. CDR1 is SGHAT and CDR2 is FQDESV in the germline V gene (reference sequence). CDR3 residues: CASSSNRVLNTEAFF. CDR3 in DNA: TGTGCCAGCAGCTCTAACCGGGTATTGAACACTGAAGCTTTCTTT.

The J gene is TRBJ1-1, the V gene TRBV2; D is perhaps TRBD1 (6 bases). Germline assignment: CDR1 SNHLY and CDR2 FYNNEI. This CDR3 comprises 14 residues. V was clipped by 7 bases and J by 7 bases, with 19 bases between them. CDR3 in amino acids: CASISEGGIVEAFF. The CDR3 DNA follows: TGTGCCAGCATCTCAGAAGGGGGAATCGTTGAAGCTTTCTTT.

The V gene is TRBV5-5, the J gene TRBJ2-7, with 7 bases aligning to TRBD1. This CDR3 comprises 14 residues. Per the germline V gene, CDR1 is SGHKS and CDR2 is YYEKEE (reference sequence). V shed 1 base and J 6 bases; nucleotides not matched to a gene: 7. CDR3 loop: CASSLKGTGVEQYF. CDR3 nucleotides: TGTGCCAGCAGCTTGAAGGGAACAGGGGTCGAGCAGTACTTC.

The chain carries TRBV5-1 and TRBJ2-3; TRBD2 aligns across 11 bases. V lost 4 bases to trimming and J lost 4 bases; unmatched junction nucleotides: 5. The length of the CDR3 is 15 residues. Germline CDR1 reads SGHRS; CDR2 reads YFSETQ. The CDR3 reads CASSVLAGEPDTQYF. The CDR3 DNA follows: TGCGCCAGCAGCGTACTAGCGGGAGAGCCAGATACGCAGTATTTT.

In regard to this clone: Germline is not matched at one junction end, which may reflect a read error. The gene calls are TRBV7-9 and TRBJ2-5; weak D call: TRBD1 (6 bases). CDR3 length: 14 amino acids. The germline gives CDR1 SEHNR, CDR2 FQNEAQ (reference sequence). The CDR3 coding sequence is TGTGCCAGCAGCCGAGGACAGTTCCAAGAAACCCAGTACTTC. It encodes CASSRGQFQETQYF.

V and J are TRBV6-6 and TRBJ2-4, with D perhaps matching TRBD1 (5 bases). Trimming took off 10 bases at V and 0 bases at J, with 7 bases between the two ends. Germline values: CDR1 MNHNY, CDR2 SVGAGI (reference sequence). CDR3 length: 12 residues. CDR3 sequence reads: CAIGQAKNIQYF. The CDR3 coding sequence is TGTGCCATCGGACAAGCCAAAAACATTCAGTACTTC.

This clone occurred a few times. The chain carries TRBV5-1 and TRBJ1-1, with 7 bases that match TRBD1. Germline V gives CDR1 SGHRS, CDR2 YFSETQ. Trimming at V came to 2 bases and at J to 3 bases, leaving 4 bases not matched to a gene. The CDR3 extends over 14 amino acids. In DNA, the CDR3 is TGCGCCAGCAGCTTCGCCAGGGGGGACACTGAAGCTTTCTTT. Translating it yields CASSFARGDTEAFF. Full variable domain (outside the CDR3, taken from reference TRBV5-1 and TRBJ1-1): KAGVTQTPRYLIKTRGQQVTLSCSPISGHRSVSWYQQTPGQGLQFLFEYFSETQRNKGNFPGRFSGRQFSNSRSEMNVSTLELGDSALYLCASSFARGDTEAFFGQGTRLTVV.

The chain is built from TRBV7-9 and TRBJ2-7, with TRBD2 matching over 9 bases. Germline V CDR1 and CDR2: SEHNR, FQNEAQ (reference sequence). The CDR3 totals 14 residues. V lost 5 bases to trimming and J lost 2 bases; unmatched junction nucleotides: 4. Written as DNA, the CDR3 is TGTGCCAGCAGCCATAGCGGGAGCCCCTACGAGCAGTACTTC. This sequence encodes CASSHSGSPYEQYF.

The genes are TRBV6-5 and TRBJ1-2, with a weak D call TRBD1 (5 bases). Germline V gene data show CDR1 as MNHEY and CDR2 as SVGAGI. The CDR3 totals 13 residues. V lost 0 bases, J lost 7 bases, and 9 bases lay in between. Here the CDR3 reads CASSYSPGGGYTF. The CDR3 region has the DNA TGTGCCAGCAGTTACTCCCCCGGGGGTGGCTACACCTTC.

The V call is TRBV9, the J call TRBJ2-3, with 13 bases aligning to TRBD2. The CDR3 sequence is 16 residues long. Germline lookup yields CDR1 SGDLS and CDR2 YYNGEE. V was clipped by 1 base and J by 4 bases; unmatched bases: 3. The CDR3 protein is CASSVRTSGGPDTQYF. CDR3 coding DNA: TGTGCCAGCAGCGTACGGACTAGCGGGGGTCCAGATACGCAGTATTTT.

V is TRBV5-1 and J is TRBJ1-1; 8 nucleotides agree with TRBD1. V was clipped by 2 bases and J by 1 base; unmatched bases: 4. Germline V lookup: CDR1 SGHRS, CDR2 YFSETQ. The CDR3 is 15 amino acids. CDR3 nucleotide sequence: TGCGCCAGCAGCTTCCCCGGGACAGGGAACACTGAAGCTTTCTTT. This encodes CASSFPGTGNTEAFF.

This clone was recorded once. V is TRBV5-1 and J is TRBJ2-2, with 8 bases aligning to TRBD1. CDR1 and CDR2 (germline): SGHRS, YFSETQ. The CDR3 extends over 16 amino acids. After removal of 0 bases from V and 1 base from J, the junction contained 2 bases not matched to a gene. DNA of the CDR3: TGCGCCAGCAGCTTGGGGACAGGGATGAACACCGGGGAGCTGTTTTTT. Translating it yields CASSLGTGMNTGELFF. Variable domain in full (rest from reference TRBV5-1 and TRBJ2-2): KAGVTQTPRYLIKTRGQQVTLSCSPISGHRSVSWYQQTPGQGLQFLFEYFSETQRNKGNFPGRFSGRQFSNSRSEMNVSTLELGDSALYLCASSLGTGMNTGELFFGEGSRLTVL.

J is TRBJ2-5 and V is TRBV12-5; 14 bases fit TRBD2. The CDR3 is 19 amino acids. Germline-derived CDR1 and CDR2 are LGHNT and FRNRAP. V trimming: 8 bases; J trimming: 5 bases; junction bases outside the gene matches: 19. CDR3: CASSYATSGLAGDRETQYF. The CDR3 region has the DNA TGTGCTAGTTCCTACGCTACTTCGGGACTAGCGGGAGATAGGGAGACCCAGTACTTC.

The chain's CDR3 is CASTLGGKQYF. In nucleotides, the CDR3 is TGTGCCAGCACCTTGGGGGGGAAGCAGTACTTC. The V gene is TRBV27, the J gene TRBJ2-7; TRBD2 aligns across 7 bases. The CDR3 covers 11 residues. CDR1 is MNHEY and CDR2 is SMNVEV in the germline V gene (reference sequence). The ends lost 7 bases at V and 8 bases at J; junction bases unmatched: 5.